This TCR beta chain originates from a study of shared clonotypes between healthy human individuals. V was clipped by 10 bases and J by 1 base; unmatched bases: 10. The CDR3 is 14 residues long. Germline V gene lookup returns CDR1 SNHLY and CDR2 FYNNEI. Original methodology: ImmunoSEQ yielded junction-only sequences lacking quality scores, so filtering differed. The repertoire was sequenced with immunoSEQ multiplex PCR; TCRdb's copy has only in-frame clones and lacks some. V and J calls and clone size are those listed in that table; D and trimming were worked out from the DNA. This table has some 2,500,000 clones, roughly 93% appearing once.

Sequencing was carried out using naive CD4+ T cells from PBMCs. As for subset: CD45RA+ positively selected. The chain joins TRBV2 to TRBJ2-7; 7 positions agree with TRBD1. The receptor's source is a man aged 18 to 29 in good health. Some clones in this sample may be carry-over from other donors' samples. CDR3 residues: CAIPPPGQSYEQYF. Written as DNA, the CDR3 is TGTGCCATCCCCCCGCCGGGACAGTCCTACGAGCAGTACTTC. The whole variable domain, remainder taken from reference TRBV2 and TRBJ2-7, is EPEVTQTPSHQVTQMGQEVILRCVPISNHLYFYWYRQILGQKVEFLVSFYNNEISEKSEIFDDQFSVERPDGSNFTLKIRSTKLEDSAMYFCAIPPPGQSYEQYFGPGTRLTVT.